This is a list of T cell receptor beta chains from one sample in a study of blood T cell repertoires in COVID-19. Using immunoSEQ multiplex PCR, the repertoire was profiled, and TCRdb retains in-frame clones only, with some absent. The sample consists of around 150,000 clones, approximately 80% of them appearing once. What was sequenced was peripheral blood. The receptors were gathered from a man between 45 and 60 years old with acute or convalescent COVID-19. CDR3s include the opening cysteine and the closing phenylalanine or tryptophan. A D gene is named only where the DNA matches it firmly.

j_call: TRBJ2-3; d_call: TRBD1; v_call: TRBV5-1; cdr3_aa: CASSEGQVADTQYF
j_call: TRBJ1-1; d_call: TRBD1; v_call: TRBV5-1; cdr3_aa: CASSSKPRGGQGGVMEMNTEAFF
j_call: TRBJ1-1; d_call: NA; v_call: TRBV11-1; cdr3_aa: CASSLYGGGDTEAFF
j_call: TRBJ1-1; d_call: NA; v_call: TRBV6-5; cdr3_aa: CASTLDNRRGTEAFF
j_call: TRBJ1-2; d_call: NA; v_call: TRBV5-6; cdr3_aa: CASSLANGVHYGYTF
j_call: TRBJ2-1; d_call: NA; v_call: TRBV2; cdr3_aa: CASSPGGPAGKRNEQFF
j_call: TRBJ2-5; d_call: NA; v_call: TRBV13; cdr3_aa: CASSLTPPTRNQETQYF
j_call: TRBJ2-7; d_call: TRBD1; v_call: TRBV6-5; cdr3_aa: CATARTGTGDHEQYF
j_call: TRBJ1-2; d_call: TRBD1; v_call: TRBV4-2; cdr3_aa: CASSQNRGLNYGYTF
j_call: TRBJ2-7; d_call: NA; v_call: TRBV2; cdr3_aa: CATNTGYNEQYF
j_call: TRBJ1-6; d_call: NA; v_call: TRBV7-8; cdr3_aa: CASSLDSYSPLHF
j_call: TRBJ2-1; d_call: TRBD2; v_call: TRBV10-2; cdr3_aa: CASSETAGVTYNEQFF
j_call: TRBJ2-2; d_call: NA; v_call: TRBV10-3; cdr3_aa: CAIRPQVDTGELFF
j_call: TRBJ1-1; d_call: NA; v_call: TRBV7-2; cdr3_aa: CASSAGGTGRTEAFF
j_call: TRBJ2-2; d_call: NA; v_call: TRBV5-1; cdr3_aa: CASSGKNTGELFF
j_call: TRBJ2-7; d_call: NA; v_call: TRBV6-5; cdr3_aa: CASRRQENYEQYF
j_call: TRBJ2-5; d_call: NA; v_call: TRBV20-1; cdr3_aa: CSGDNGETQYF
j_call: TRBJ2-3; d_call: TRBD2; v_call: TRBV7-2; cdr3_aa: CASYRRSGGSTDTQYF
j_call: TRBJ1-2; d_call: NA; v_call: TRBV7-8; cdr3_aa: CASGKPSGANYGYTF
j_call: TRBJ1-2; d_call: TRBD1; v_call: TRBV7-9; cdr3_aa: CASSLGRRQGSGGYTF
j_call: TRBJ2-3; d_call: NA; v_call: TRBV7-8; cdr3_aa: CASSLTGREPDTQYF
j_call: TRBJ1-5; d_call: TRBD1; v_call: TRBV10-1; cdr3_aa: CAGRQGRDQPQHF
j_call: TRBJ2-5; d_call: TRBD1; v_call: TRBV11-2; cdr3_aa: CASSAPDRLETQYF
j_call: TRBJ2-1; d_call: TRBD2; v_call: TRBV3-1/TRBV3-2; cdr3_aa: CASSPTWSGGHNEQFF
j_call: TRBJ1-1; d_call: NA; v_call: TRBV25-1; cdr3_aa: CASRPGDHRGLSEAFF
j_call: TRBJ1-5; d_call: NA; v_call: TRBV13; cdr3_aa: CASSLWSGGGNQPQHF
j_call: TRBJ2-5; d_call: NA; v_call: TRBV18; cdr3_aa: CASSRGQIQETQYF
j_call: TRBJ2-3; d_call: TRBD2; v_call: TRBV6-1; cdr3_aa: CASSEGLGMHTGDTQYF
j_call: TRBJ1-6; d_call: TRBD1; v_call: TRBV18; cdr3_aa: CASSPPGQGNSPLHF
j_call: TRBJ1-3; d_call: NA; v_call: TRBV30; cdr3_aa: CAWSASWAGNTIYF
j_call: TRBJ1-5; d_call: NA; v_call: TRBV12-3/TRBV12-4; cdr3_aa: CASREAGIRPQHF